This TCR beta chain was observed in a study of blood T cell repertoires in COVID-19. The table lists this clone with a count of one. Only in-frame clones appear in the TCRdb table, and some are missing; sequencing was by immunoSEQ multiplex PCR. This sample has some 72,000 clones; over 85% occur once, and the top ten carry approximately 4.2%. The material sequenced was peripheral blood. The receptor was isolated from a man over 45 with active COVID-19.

For the CDR3, the DNA is TGTGCCACCATGACAGCGTCCAGAACTAACTATGGCTACACCTTC. The encoded protein is CATMTASRTNYGYTF. This chain uses TRBV6-5 with TRBJ1-2, with D maybe TRBD1 (5 bases). Trimming shortened V by 10 bases and J by 0 bases, and 18 bases separated the two germline ends. There are 15 residues in the CDR3. Germline CDR1 MNHEY, CDR2 SVGAGI.